The clone carrying this TCR beta chain occurred a few times. Its specificity is not known. Mismatch with germline at one junction end may stem from a read error. The source of the sample is a study of PD-L1 blockade in urothelial cancer. Points from the study as a whole: A below-median TCR clonality in blood before treatment predicted better survival.

Time point described: peripheral blood 6 weeks after treatment start. PCRs were each spiked with synthetic TCR analog templates. Sequencing used immunoSEQ multiplex PCR; TCRdb keeps in-frame clones, though not all of them. Of more than 90,000 clones in the sample, around four fifths were seen once. The CDR3 runs 15 residues. Germline V gene data show CDR1 as MNHNS and CDR2 as SASEGT. The genes are TRBV6-1 and TRBJ1-2; D ambiguous. This sample comprised PBMCs, obtained around atezolizumab (anti-PD-L1) treatment. The clonotype originates from a man in his 70s with urothelial cancer. In DNA, the CDR3 is TGTGCCAGCAGTGGCGGAGGTTCGCATCTGGTCCGGCCTCATTTC. This translates into CASSGGGSHLVRPHF.